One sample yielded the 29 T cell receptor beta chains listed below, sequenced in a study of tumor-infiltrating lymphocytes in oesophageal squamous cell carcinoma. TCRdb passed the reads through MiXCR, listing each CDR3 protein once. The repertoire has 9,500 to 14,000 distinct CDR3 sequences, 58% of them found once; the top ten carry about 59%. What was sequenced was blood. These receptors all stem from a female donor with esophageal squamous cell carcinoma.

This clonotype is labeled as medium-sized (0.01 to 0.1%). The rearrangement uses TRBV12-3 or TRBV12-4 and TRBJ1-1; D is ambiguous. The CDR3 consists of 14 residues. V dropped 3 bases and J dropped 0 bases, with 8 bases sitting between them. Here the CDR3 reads CASSFNNMNTEAFF. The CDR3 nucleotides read TGTGCCAGCAGTTTCAACAACATGAACACTGAAGCTTTCTTT.

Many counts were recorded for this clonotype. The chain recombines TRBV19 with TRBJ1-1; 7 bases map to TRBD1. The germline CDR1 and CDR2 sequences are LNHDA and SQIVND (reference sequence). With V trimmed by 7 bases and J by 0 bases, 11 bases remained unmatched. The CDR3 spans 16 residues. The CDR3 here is CASIPAQGRMNTEAFF. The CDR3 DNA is TGTGCCAGTATCCCTGCACAGGGGCGGATGAACACTGAAGCTTTCTTT.

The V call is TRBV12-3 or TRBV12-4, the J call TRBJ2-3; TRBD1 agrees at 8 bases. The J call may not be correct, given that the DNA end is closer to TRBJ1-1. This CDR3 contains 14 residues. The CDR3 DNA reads TGTGCCAGCAAGCACTCAGGGGGCAGCGCTGAAGCTTTCTTT. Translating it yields CASKHSGGSAEAFF.

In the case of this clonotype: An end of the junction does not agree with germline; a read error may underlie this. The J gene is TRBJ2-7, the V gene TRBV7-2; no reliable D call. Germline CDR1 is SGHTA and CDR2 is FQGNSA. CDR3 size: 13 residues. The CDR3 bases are TGTGCCAGCAGCCGTACAGTCTCCTACGAGCAATACTTC. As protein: CASSRTVSYEQYF.

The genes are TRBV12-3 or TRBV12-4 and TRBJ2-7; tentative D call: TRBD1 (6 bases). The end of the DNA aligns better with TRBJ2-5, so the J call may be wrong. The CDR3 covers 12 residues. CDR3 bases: TGTGCCAGCGGGGGCGTCCAAGAGACCCAGTACTTC. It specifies CASGGVQETQYF.

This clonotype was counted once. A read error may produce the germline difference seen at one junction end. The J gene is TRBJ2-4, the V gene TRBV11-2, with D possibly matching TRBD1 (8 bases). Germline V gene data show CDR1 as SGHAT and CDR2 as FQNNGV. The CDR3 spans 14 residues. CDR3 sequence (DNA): TGTGCCAGCAGCTCTTTGGACAGGGAGGGGGTTGGATTCTTC. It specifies CASSSLDREGVGFF.

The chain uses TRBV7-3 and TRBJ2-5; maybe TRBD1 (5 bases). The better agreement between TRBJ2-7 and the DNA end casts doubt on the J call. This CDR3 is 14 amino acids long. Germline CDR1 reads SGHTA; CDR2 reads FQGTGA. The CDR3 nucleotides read TGTGCCAGCAGCTTGCTCGTTAGGGGCGGCGAGCAGTACTTC. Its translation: CASSLLVRGGEQYF.

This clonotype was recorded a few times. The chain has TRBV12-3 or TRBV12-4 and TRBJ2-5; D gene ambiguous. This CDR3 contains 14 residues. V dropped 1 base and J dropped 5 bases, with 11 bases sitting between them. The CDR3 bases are TGTGCCAGCAGTTTAGTGGTAGCCTCCGAGACCCAGTACTTC. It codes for CASSLVVASETQYF.

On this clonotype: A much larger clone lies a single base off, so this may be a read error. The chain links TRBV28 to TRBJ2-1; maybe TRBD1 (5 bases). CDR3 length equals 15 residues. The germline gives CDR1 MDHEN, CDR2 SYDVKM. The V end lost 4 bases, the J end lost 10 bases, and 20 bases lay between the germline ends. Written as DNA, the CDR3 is TGTGCCAGCAGTTCGAACACCGACAGTTCCTACGAGCAGTTCTTC. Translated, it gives CASSSNTDSSYEQFF.

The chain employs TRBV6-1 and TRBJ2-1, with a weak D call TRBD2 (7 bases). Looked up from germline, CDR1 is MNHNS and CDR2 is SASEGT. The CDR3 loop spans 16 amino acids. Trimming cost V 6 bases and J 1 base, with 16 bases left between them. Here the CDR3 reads CASSRGAGLSYNEQFF. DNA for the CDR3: TGTGCCAGCAGCAGGGGAGCGGGGCTATCCTACAATGAGCAGTTCTTC.

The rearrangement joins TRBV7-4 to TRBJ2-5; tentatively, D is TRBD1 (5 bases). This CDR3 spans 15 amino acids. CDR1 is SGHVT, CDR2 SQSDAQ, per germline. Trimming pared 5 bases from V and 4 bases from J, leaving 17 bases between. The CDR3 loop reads CASSVFGFRGETQYF. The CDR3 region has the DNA TGTGCCAGCAGCGTATTTGGGTTTAGGGGAGAGACCCAGTACTTC.

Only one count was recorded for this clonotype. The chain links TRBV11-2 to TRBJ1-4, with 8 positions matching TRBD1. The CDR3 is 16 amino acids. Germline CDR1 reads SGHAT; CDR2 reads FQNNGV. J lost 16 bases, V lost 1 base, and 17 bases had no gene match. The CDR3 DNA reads TGTGCCAGCAGCTTAGTTTCCCACAGGGGGGTCACCGAGCAGTTTTTT. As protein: CASSLVSHRGVTEQFF.

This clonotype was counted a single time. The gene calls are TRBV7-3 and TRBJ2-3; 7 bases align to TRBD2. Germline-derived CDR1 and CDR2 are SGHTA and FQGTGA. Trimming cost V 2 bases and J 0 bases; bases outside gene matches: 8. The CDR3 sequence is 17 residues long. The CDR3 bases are TGTGCCAGCAGCTTAGCAGGGACTATCCGAAGCACAGATACGCAGTATTTT. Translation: CASSLAGTIRSTDTQYF. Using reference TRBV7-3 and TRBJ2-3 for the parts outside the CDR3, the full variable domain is GAGVSQTPSNKVTEKGKYVELRCDPISGHTALYWYRQSLGQGPEFLIYFQGTGAADDSGLPNDRFFAVRPEGSVSTLKIQRTERGDSAVYLCASSLAGTIRSTDTQYFGPGTRLTVL.

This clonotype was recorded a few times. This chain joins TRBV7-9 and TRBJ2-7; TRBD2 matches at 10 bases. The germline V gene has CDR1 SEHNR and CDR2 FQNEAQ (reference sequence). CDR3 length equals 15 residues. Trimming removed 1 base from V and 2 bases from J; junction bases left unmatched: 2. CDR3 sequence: CASSLGTSGTYEQYF. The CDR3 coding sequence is TGTGCCAGCAGCTTAGGGACTAGCGGCACCTACGAGCAGTACTTC.

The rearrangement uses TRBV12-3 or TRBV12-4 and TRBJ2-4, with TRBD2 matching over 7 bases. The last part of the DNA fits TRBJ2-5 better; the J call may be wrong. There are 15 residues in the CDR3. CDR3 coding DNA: TGTGCCAGCAGGTCCGGAACTAGCGTTTCGGAGACCCAGTACTTC. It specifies CASRSGTSVSETQYF.

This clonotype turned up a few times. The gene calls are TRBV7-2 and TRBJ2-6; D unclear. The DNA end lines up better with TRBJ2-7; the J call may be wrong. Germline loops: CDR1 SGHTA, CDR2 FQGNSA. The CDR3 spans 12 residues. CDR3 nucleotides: TGTGCCAGCAGCTTATACTTCGACGAGCAGTACTTC. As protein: CASSLYFDEQYF.

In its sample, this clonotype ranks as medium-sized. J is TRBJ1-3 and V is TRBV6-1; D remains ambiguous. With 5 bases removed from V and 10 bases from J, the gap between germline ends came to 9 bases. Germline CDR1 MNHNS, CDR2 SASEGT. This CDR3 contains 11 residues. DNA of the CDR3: TGTGCCAGCAGTTCCATAGGGACCATATATTTT. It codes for CASSSIGTIYF.

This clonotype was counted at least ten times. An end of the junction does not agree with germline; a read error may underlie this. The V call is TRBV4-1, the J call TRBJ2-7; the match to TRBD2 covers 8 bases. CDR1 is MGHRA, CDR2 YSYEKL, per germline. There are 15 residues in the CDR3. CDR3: CASSEESGRAYEQYF. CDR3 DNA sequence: TGCGCCAGCAGCGAAGAATCCGGGAGGGCCTACGAGCAGTACTTC.

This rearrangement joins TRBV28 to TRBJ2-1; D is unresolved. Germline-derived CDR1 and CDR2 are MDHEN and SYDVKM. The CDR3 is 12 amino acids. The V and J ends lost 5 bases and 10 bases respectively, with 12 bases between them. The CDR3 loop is CASSLPPWEQFF. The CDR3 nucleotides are TGTGCCAGCAGTCTACCACCGTGGGAGCAGTTCTTC. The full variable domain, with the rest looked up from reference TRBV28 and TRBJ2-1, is DVKVTQSSRYLVKRTGEKVFLECVQDMDHENMFWYRQDPGLGLRLIYFSYDVKMKEKGDIPEGYSVSREKKERFSLILESASTNQTSMYLCASSLPPWEQFFGPGTRLTVL.

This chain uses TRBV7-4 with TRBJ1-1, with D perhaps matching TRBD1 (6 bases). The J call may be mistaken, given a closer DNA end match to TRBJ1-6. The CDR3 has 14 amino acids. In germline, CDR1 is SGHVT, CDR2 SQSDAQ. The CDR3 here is CASSYRQVNSPLHF. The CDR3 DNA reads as TGTGCCAGCAGCTACAGACAGGTTAATTCACCCCTCCACTTT.

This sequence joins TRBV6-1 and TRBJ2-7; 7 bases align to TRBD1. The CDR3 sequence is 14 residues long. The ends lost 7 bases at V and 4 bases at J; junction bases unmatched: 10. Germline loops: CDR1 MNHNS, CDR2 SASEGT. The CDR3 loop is CASTLRGSKYEQYF. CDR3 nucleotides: TGTGCCAGCACCCTCAGGGGGTCGAAATACGAGCAGTACTTC.

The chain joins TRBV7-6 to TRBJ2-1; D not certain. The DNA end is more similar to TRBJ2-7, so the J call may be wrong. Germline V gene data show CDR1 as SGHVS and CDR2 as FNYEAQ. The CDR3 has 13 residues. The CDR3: CASSLDIWGGQYF. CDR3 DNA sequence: TGTGCCAGCAGCTTAGATATTTGGGGTGGGCAGTACTTC.

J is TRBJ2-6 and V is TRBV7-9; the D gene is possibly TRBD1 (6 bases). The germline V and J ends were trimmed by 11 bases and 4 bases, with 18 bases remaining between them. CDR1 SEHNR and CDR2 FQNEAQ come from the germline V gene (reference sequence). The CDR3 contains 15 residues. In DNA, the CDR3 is TGTGCCCACTCCGGTGGGGGCGCAGGGGCCAACGTCCTGACTTTC. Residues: CAHSGGGAGANVLTF.

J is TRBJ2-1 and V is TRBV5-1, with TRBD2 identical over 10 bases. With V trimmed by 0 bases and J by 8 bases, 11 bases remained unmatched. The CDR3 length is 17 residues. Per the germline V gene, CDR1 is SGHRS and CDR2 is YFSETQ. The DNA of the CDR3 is TGCGCCAGCAGCTTGGAGCTAGCGGGAGTGGGTAGCGATGAGCAGTTCTTC. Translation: CASSLELAGVGSDEQFF.

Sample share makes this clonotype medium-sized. The CDR3 region has the DNA TGCGCCAGCACGCCTAGTGGGTACGAGCAGTACTTC. Its translation is CASTPSGYEQYF. V usage is TRBV10-2 and J usage is TRBJ2-7; D not resolved. The V gene's germline CDR1 is WSHSY and CDR2 SAAADI. This CDR3 is 12 amino acids long. V gave up 7 bases and J gave up 4 bases, with 11 bases separating them.

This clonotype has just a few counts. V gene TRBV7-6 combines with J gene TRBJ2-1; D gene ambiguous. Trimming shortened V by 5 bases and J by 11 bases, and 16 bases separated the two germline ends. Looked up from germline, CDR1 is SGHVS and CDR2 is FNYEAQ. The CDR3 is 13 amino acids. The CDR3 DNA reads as TGTGCCAGCAGCCCCCCTATTGCACAACAGCAGTTCTTC. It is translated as CASSPPIAQQQFF.

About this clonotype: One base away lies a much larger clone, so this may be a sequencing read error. The CDR3 spells CAISARLQETQFF. For the CDR3, the DNA is TGTGCCATCAGTGCAAGGCTACAAGAGACCCAGTTCTTC. This chain links TRBV10-3 with TRBJ2-1; D gene unclear. The CDR3 spans 13 residues. Germline CDR1 ENHRY, CDR2 SYGVKD. The germline V and J ends were trimmed by 4 bases and 13 bases, with 17 bases remaining between them.

CDR3 residues: CASSLVGPEQFF. The CDR3 coding sequence is TGTGCCAGCAGCTTAGTAGGGCCAGAGCAGTTCTTC. The chain combines TRBV7-6 with TRBJ2-1, with D unclear. This CDR3 spans 12 amino acids. Germline V gene data show CDR1 as SGHVS and CDR2 as FNYEAQ. The V gene lost 1 base and the J gene lost 10 bases, with 8 bases spanning the gap.

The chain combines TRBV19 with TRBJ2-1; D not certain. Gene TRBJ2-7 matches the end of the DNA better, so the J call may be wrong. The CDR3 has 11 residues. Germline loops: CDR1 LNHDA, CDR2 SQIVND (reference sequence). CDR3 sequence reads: CASMRGNEQYF. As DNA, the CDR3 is TGTGCCAGTATGCGCGGAAATGAGCAGTACTTC.